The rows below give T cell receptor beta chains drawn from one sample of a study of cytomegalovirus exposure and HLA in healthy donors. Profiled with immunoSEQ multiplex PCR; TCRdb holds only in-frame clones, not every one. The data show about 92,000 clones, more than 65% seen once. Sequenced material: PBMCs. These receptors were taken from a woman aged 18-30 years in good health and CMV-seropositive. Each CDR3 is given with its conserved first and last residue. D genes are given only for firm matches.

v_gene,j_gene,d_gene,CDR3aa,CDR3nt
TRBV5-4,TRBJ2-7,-,CASSPQRRVGGEQYF,TGTGCCAGCAGCCCGCAACGGAGGGTTGGCGGCGAGCAGTACTTC
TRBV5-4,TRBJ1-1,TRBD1,CASSERTGATSEAFF,TGTGCCAGCAGCGAAAGGACAGGGGCAACATCTGAAGCTTTCTTT
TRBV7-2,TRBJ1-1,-,CASSLAIQGNTEAFF,TGTGCCAGCAGCTTAGCCATACAGGGGAACACTGAAGCTTTCTTT
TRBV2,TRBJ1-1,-,CASSFGDMNTEAFF,TGTGCCAGCAGTTTCGGGGATATGAACACTGAAGCTTTCTTT
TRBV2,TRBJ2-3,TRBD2,CASTPNGLAGTDTQYF,TGTGCCAGCACCCCAAACGGACTAGCGGGTACAGATACGCAGTATTTT
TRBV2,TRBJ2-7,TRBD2,CASSEALGLGPHEQYF,TGTGCCAGCAGTGAAGCGCTGGGACTAGGCCCACACGAGCAGTACTTC
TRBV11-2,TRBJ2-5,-,CASSPPGHVQETQYF,TGTGCCAGCAGCCCCCCGGGACACGTACAAGAGACCCAGTACTTC
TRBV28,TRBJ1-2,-,CASTPRSGYGYTF,TGTGCCAGCACTCCCAGGTCGGGGTATGGCTACACCTTC
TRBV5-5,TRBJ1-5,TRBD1,CASSRLHRDRVSNQPQHF,TGTGCCAGCAGCCGGCTTCACCGGGACAGGGTAAGCAATCAGCCCCAGCATTTT
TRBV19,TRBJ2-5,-,CASSIFQGGLETQYF,TGTGCCAGTAGTATCTTCCAGGGAGGCCTGGAGACCCAGTACTTC